What follows is one T cell receptor beta chain and its context. The CDR3 is 16 amino acids. Germline CDR1 LGHNT, CDR2 FRNRAP. V lost 5 bases to trimming and J lost 4 bases; unmatched junction nucleotides: 9. The sample originates from a study of cytotoxic CD8 clonotypes in ibrutinib-treated CLL. Profiled with immunoSEQ multiplex PCR; TCRdb holds only in-frame clones, not every one. This repertoire shows around 25,000 clones, around 75% found once; its top ten account for under 35%. The starting material was PBMCs, obtained after 24 months of ibrutinib treatment. This sequence joins TRBV12-5 and TRBJ2-1; TRBD1 agrees at 9 bases. This sequence was found in a human donor with chronic lymphocytic leukemia. DNA of the CDR3: TGTGCTAGTGGTACCAATCCGGGGACAGGGTACAATGAGCAGTTCTTC. Encoded protein: CASGTNPGTGYNEQFF.